The 23 T cell receptor beta chains listed next were all sequenced from one sample in a study of CD8+ T cells in alopecia areata. As the sequencing template, cDNA was produced by extracting RNA and reverse transcribing it. Data came from immunoSEQ multiplex PCR; TCRdb stores just in-frame clones and leaves some out. This table has approximately 120,000 clones, approximately 60% appearing once. Stated treatment: oral pan-JAK inhibitor, 5-10 mg twice daily. Sample: CD4+ T cells sorted from blood, taken at week 4, from a patient treated with tofacitinib. All receptors derive from a human donor with alopecia areata.

The rearrangement links TRBV28 to TRBJ2-5; 8 nucleotides line up with TRBD1. CDR1 MDHEN and CDR2 SYDVKM come from the germline V gene. CDR3 size: 15 residues. V shed 6 bases and J 1 base; nucleotides not matched to a gene: 7. CDR3 nucleotides: TGTGCCAGCAGAACGACAGGGGACTTCCAAGAGACCCAGTACTTC. This encodes CASRTTGDFQETQYF.

This rearrangement joins TRBV19 to TRBJ2-1; 14 bases align to TRBD2. The germline V gene has CDR1 LNHDA and CDR2 SQIVND (reference sequence). CDR3 length: 15 amino acids. V shed 8 bases and J 8 bases; nucleotides not matched to a gene: 8. The CDR3 reads CASRRTSGGMHEQFF. CDR3 nucleotide sequence: TGTGCCAGTCGACGGACTAGCGGGGGGATGCATGAGCAGTTCTTC.

The chain is built from TRBV9 and TRBJ1-1; maybe TRBD1 (6 bases). The CDR3 has 14 amino acids. CDR1 is SGDLS, CDR2 YYNGEE, per germline. Trimming removed 7 bases at V and 4 bases at J, with 17 bases between. CDR3 sequence (DNA): TGTGCCAGCCAAAGCCTTATAGGGGGCACTGAAGCTTTCTTT. Its protein product is CASQSLIGGTEAFF.

V is TRBV28 and J is TRBJ2-6; D is perhaps TRBD1 or TRBD2 (5 bases each). Germline CDR1 and CDR2: MDHEN and SYDVKM. V was shortened by 5 bases and J by 1 base, with 15 bases between the two germline ends. CDR3 length: 17 residues. CDR3 DNA: TGTGCCAGCAGTAAAGGGACCCCAGGGTCTGGGGCCAACGTCCTGACTTTC. Amino acids: CASSKGTPGSGANVLTF.

The chain is built from TRBV30 and TRBJ2-7, with TRBD2 identical over 8 bases. Germline V gene sequence: CDR1 GTSNPN, CDR2 SVGIG (reference sequence). The CDR3 has 11 amino acids. The junction had 2 bases not matched to a gene; V was cut back by 1 base and J by 9 bases. In DNA, the CDR3 is TGTGCCTGGAGTGAGCTAGCGGGGCAGTACTTC. Translating it yields CAWSELAGQYF.

This chain links TRBV7-2 with TRBJ2-6; D is unresolved. This CDR3 has 15 amino acids. V dropped 4 bases and J dropped 0 bases, with 7 bases sitting between them. CDR1 is SGHTA and CDR2 is FQGNSA in the germline V gene. CDR3 nucleotide sequence: TGTGCCAGCAGCTCCGGATACTCTGGGGCCAACGTCCTGACTTTC. Residues: CASSSGYSGANVLTF.

The chain couples TRBV30 to TRBJ1-5; TRBD1 matches at 7 bases. This CDR3 comprises 13 residues. J was trimmed by 6 bases and V by 2 bases; bases with no gene match: 4. CDR1 and CDR2 from the germline V gene are GTSNPN and SVGIG (reference sequence). The CDR3 sequence: CAWSQGGSQPQHF. CDR3 DNA sequence: TGTGCCTGGAGTCAGGGGGGTAGTCAGCCCCAGCATTTT.

The genes are TRBV29-1 and TRBJ2-4; D is unclear. The CDR3 contains 13 residues. The germline V and J ends were trimmed by 4 bases and 1 base, with 8 bases remaining between them. Germline V gene data show CDR1 as SQVTM and CDR2 as ANQGSEA. The CDR3 bases are TGCAGCGTTGGTGATAAGGCCAAAAACATTCAGTACTTC. This gives the protein CSVGDKAKNIQYF. Supplemented by reference TRBV29-1 and TRBJ2-4, the full variable domain reads SAVISQKPSRDICQRGTSLTIQCQVDSQVTMMFWYRQQPGQSLTLIATANQGSEATYESGFVIDKFPISRPNLTFSTLTVSNMSPEDSSIYLCSVGDKAKNIQYFGAGTRLSVL.

This clone was recorded once. V and J are TRBV9 and TRBJ2-3; the D gene is possibly TRBD1 (5 bases). Germline assignment: CDR1 SGDLS and CDR2 YYNGEE. CDR3 length equals 14 residues. Trimming stripped 3 bases from V and 1 base from J, with 9 bases between. Here the CDR3 reads CASSGTGGTDTQYF. The DNA for the CDR3 is TGTGCCAGCAGCGGCACAGGAGGCACAGATACGCAGTATTTT.

The chain employs TRBV7-9 and TRBJ2-5; 7 nucleotides agree with TRBD2. Germline lookup yields CDR1 SEHNR and CDR2 FQNEAQ (reference sequence). V was clipped by 1 base and J by 1 base; unmatched bases: 9. The CDR3 has 17 amino acids. In nucleotides, the CDR3 is TGTGCCAGCAGCTTAGGTCCGGGAGGAGGTTTCCAAGAGACCCAGTACTTC. It codes for CASSLGPGGGFQETQYF.

This rearrangement joins TRBV29-1 to TRBJ1-2, with TRBD1 identical over 8 bases. The CDR3 loop spans 12 amino acids. Per the germline V gene, CDR1 is SQVTM and CDR2 is ANQGSEA. V shed 5 bases, J shed 4 bases, and the junction held 3 bases outside the gene matches. This CDR3 is CSVQTGVYGYTF. CDR3 in DNA: TGCAGCGTTCAGACAGGGGTCTATGGCTACACCTTC.

The chain couples TRBV5-6 to TRBJ2-1; 9 positions match TRBD2. The CDR3 length is 17 residues. V dropped 3 bases and J dropped 1; count of bases not matched to a gene: 8. Germline CDR1 is SGHDT and CDR2 is YYEEEE. CDR3: CASSSRAGGRSYNEQFF. The CDR3 DNA is TGTGCCAGCAGCTCGAGAGCGGGAGGTCGTTCCTACAATGAGCAGTTCTTC.

The chain is built from TRBV29-1 and TRBJ2-7, with 7 bases matching TRBD1. The J segment lost 1 base and the V segment lost 6 bases, leaving 6 bases of the junction unmatched. The CDR3 has 13 amino acids. Germline lookup yields CDR1 SQVTM and CDR2 ANQGSEA. The DNA of the CDR3 is TGCAGCGTCCGACAGGGTCCTTCCTACGAGCAGTACTTC. As protein: CSVRQGPSYEQYF.

V usage is TRBV2 and J usage is TRBJ1-5, with 7 bases aligning to TRBD1. The germline V gene encodes CDR1 SNHLY and CDR2 FYNNEI. This CDR3 comprises 15 residues. The ends lost 7 bases at V and 5 bases at J; junction bases unmatched: 11. CDR3 residues: CASTSATGRYQPQHF. DNA for the CDR3: TGTGCCAGCACCTCGGCGACAGGGAGGTATCAGCCCCAGCATTTT.

This chain's CDR3 is CASSLVPSGVYNEQFF. The DNA for the CDR3 is TGCGCCAGCAGCTTGGTGCCTAGCGGGGTGTACAATGAGCAGTTCTTC. J is TRBJ2-1 and V is TRBV5-1; 9 nucleotides match TRBD2. Germline trimming cut 0 bases from V and 4 bases from J; bases unmatched to any gene: 5. CDR3 length equals 16 residues. Germline CDR1 and CDR2: SGHRS and YFSETQ.

The rearrangement links TRBV9 to TRBJ2-5, with 8 bases lining up with TRBD2. CDR1 and CDR2 (germline): SGDLS, YYNGEE. V dropped 2 bases and J dropped 1; count of bases not matched to a gene: 7. The CDR3 runs to 16 residues. CDR3 nucleotides: TGTGCCAGCAGCGTTTCTGGACTAGCTGTCCAAGAGACCCAGTACTTC. This encodes CASSVSGLAVQETQYF.

J is TRBJ2-7 and V is TRBV15, with D possibly being TRBD1 or TRBD2 (5 bases each). Germline CDR1 LNHNV, CDR2 YYDKDF (reference sequence). Trimming removed 2 bases at V and 1 base at J, with 18 bases between. This CDR3 region has 17 residues. This CDR3 reads CATSRTILRGRSYEQYF. The CDR3 nucleotides read TGTGCCACCAGCAGAACCATCCTAAGGGGACGATCCTACGAGCAGTACTTC.

CDR3 residues: CASSPGTGDEKLFF. DNA of the CDR3: TGTGCCAGCAGTCCCGGGACAGGGGATGAAAAACTGTTTTTT. The chain is built from TRBV6-5 and TRBJ1-4, with TRBD1 identical over 10 bases. Looked up from germline, CDR1 is MNHEY and CDR2 is SVGAGI. J gave up 6 bases and V 5 bases, and 3 bases lay outside the gene matches. The CDR3 runs to 14 residues.

This clone was counted between two and nine times. The chain carries TRBV20-1 and TRBJ1-4; the D is unclear. V shed 3 bases and J shed 6 bases, with 5 bases lying between them. The CDR3 totals 11 residues. Germline V gene sequence: CDR1 DFQATT, CDR2 SNEGSKA (reference sequence). The CDR3 here is CSASKDEKLFF. The DNA of the CDR3 is TGCAGTGCTAGCAAGGATGAAAAACTGTTTTTT.

The CDR3 reads CASSLAVGTVNTGELFF. CDR3 coding DNA: TGTGCCAGCAGCTTAGCGGTTGGGACAGTGAACACCGGGGAGCTGTTTTTT. This chain connects TRBV11-2 to TRBJ2-2; 7 nucleotides align to TRBD1. After removal of 1 base from V and 1 base from J, the junction contained 6 bases not matched to a gene. The CDR3 is 17 amino acids. Germline CDR1 and CDR2: SGHAT and FQNNGV.

This chain links TRBV4-2 with TRBJ1-2, with D possibly matching TRBD1 (6 bases). There are 16 residues in the CDR3. V dropped 0 bases and J dropped 7 bases, with 18 bases sitting between them. The germline gives CDR1 LGHNA, CDR2 YNFKEQ. For the CDR3, the DNA is TGTGCCAGCAGCCAAGAGGGAACAGGGATAGGGACTGGCTACACCTTC. Residues: CASSQEGTGIGTGYTF.

J is TRBJ1-2 and V is TRBV7-2; no firm D call. V shed 1 base and J shed 7 bases, with 13 bases lying between them. CDR3 length equals 14 residues. Germline values: CDR1 SGHTA, CDR2 FQGNSA. The CDR3 here is CASSLDLRDRGYTF. The CDR3 region has the DNA TGTGCCAGCAGCTTAGATTTGAGAGACCGTGGCTACACCTTC.

This clone was recorded a few times. The chain is built from TRBV2 and TRBJ1-5; unclear D gene. Trimming removed 2 bases from V and 6 bases from J, with 5 bases in between. Germline CDR1 reads SNHLY; CDR2 reads FYNNEI. The CDR3 spans 12 residues. CDR3 in amino acids: CASSERAQPQHF. The CDR3 DNA sequence: TGTGCCAGCAGTGAAAGGGCTCAGCCCCAGCATTTT.